The 20 T cell receptor beta chains below come from one sample, sequenced in a study of shared clonotypes between healthy human individuals. The repertoire was sequenced with immunoSEQ multiplex PCR; TCRdb's copy has only in-frame clones and lacks some. The sample shows around 2.3 million clones, 95% of them seen only once. Input material: naive CD4+ T cells sorted from blood. The subset: CD45RA+ positively selected. These receptors came from a man younger than 35 in good health.

On this clone itself: An end of the junction differs from the germline gene, which may be a read error. V is TRBV6-5 and J is TRBJ2-7; TRBD1 is a possible D gene (6 bases). This CDR3 spans 15 amino acids. CDR1 and CDR2 from the germline V gene are MNHEY and SVGAGI. CDR3: CVSSGGVGPTYEQYF. CDR3 in DNA: TGTGTCAGCAGTGGGGGCGTCGGACCTACCTACGAGCAGTACTTC.

This chain links TRBV15 with TRBJ2-7; 7 positions agree with TRBD2. The CDR3 spans 15 residues. The V and J ends lost 2 bases and 1 base, in that order; junction bases with no gene match: 5. From germline, CDR1 is LNHNV and CDR2 YYDKDF (reference sequence). CDR3 coding DNA: TGTGCCACCAGCAGACCAGGGCGGGGGTCCTACGAGCAGTACTTC. Translating gives CATSRPGRGSYEQYF.

The table lists this clone with a count of one. The J gene is TRBJ1-6, the V gene TRBV4-1; D may be TRBD1 (5 bases). CDR1 MGHRA and CDR2 YSYEKL come from the germline V gene. The CDR3 has 15 residues. The V end was cut by 1 base, the J end by 9 bases, with 13 bases between. CDR3 DNA sequence: TGCGCCAGCAGCCAAGTTAAGACAGCCCCTTCACCCCTCCACTTT. Translating gives CASSQVKTAPSPLHF.

The chain couples TRBV6-6 to TRBJ2-5; 14 bases map to TRBD2. This CDR3 comprises 15 residues. Germline values: CDR1 MNHNY, CDR2 SVGAGI (reference sequence). Losses at the gene ends were 6 bases for V and 4 bases for J; bases not matched to a gene: 4. CDR3 sequence: CASSRGLAGAETQYF. The CDR3 DNA sequence: TGTGCCAGCAGCCGGGGACTAGCGGGAGCAGAGACCCAGTACTTC.

This clone was detected only once. This chain connects TRBV28 to TRBJ1-2, with D hard to call. The CDR3 contains 14 residues. CDR1 is MDHEN, CDR2 SYDVKM, per germline. V was shortened by 3 bases and J by 6 bases, with 14 bases between the two germline ends. The CDR3 coding sequence is TGTGCCAGCAGTTTGGTAGTGGGATCCGATGGCTACACCTTC. It is translated as CASSLVVGSDGYTF.

Concerning this clone itself: This CDR3 is also generated by other DNA sequences in the sample. As DNA, the CDR3 is TGCGCCAGCAGCCAAGGGAAAGATTATAGCAATCAGCCCCAGCATTTT. Encoded protein: CASSQGKDYSNQPQHF. The rearrangement joins TRBV4-1 to TRBJ1-5; D unclear. CDR3 length equals 16 residues. The germline gives CDR1 MGHRA, CDR2 YSYEKL. V lost 1 base and J lost 0, with 10 bases in between.

The V and J genes are TRBV6-1 and TRBJ1-4; D might be TRBD1 (6 bases). The germline V and J ends were trimmed by 6 bases and 0 bases, with 11 bases remaining between them. Germline loops: CDR1 MNHNS, CDR2 SASEGT. CDR3 length: 15 amino acids. Written as DNA, the CDR3 is TGTGCCAGCAGGAGGACAGAAGCAACTAATGAAAAACTGTTTTTT. Protein sequence: CASRRTEATNEKLFF.

This rearrangement joins TRBV6-1 to TRBJ1-2, with a possible D match to TRBD1 (5 bases). Germline V gene data show CDR1 as MNHNS and CDR2 as SASEGT. CDR3 length: 14 amino acids. V was shortened by 9 bases and J by 7 bases, with 21 bases between the two germline ends. In DNA, the CDR3 is TGTGCCAGTTCCACAGGTTCCCCTTGGGTTGGCTACACCTTC. It yields the protein CASSTGSPWVGYTF.

This clone has a single count. This chain joins TRBV19 and TRBJ1-2, with D possibly TRBD1 on 5 matching bases. Germline V gene data show CDR1 as LNHDA and CDR2 as SQIVND (reference sequence). V was trimmed by 7 bases and J by 2 bases, leaving 8 bases between them. The CDR3 has 12 residues. The CDR3 loop reads CASIGQNYGYTF. The DNA for the CDR3 is TGTGCCAGTATAGGACAAAACTATGGCTACACCTTC.

V gene TRBV5-1 combines with J gene TRBJ2-5; the D gene is possibly TRBD2 (5 bases). This CDR3 has 14 amino acids. V lost 5 bases to trimming and J lost 2 bases, with 13 bases between them. Germline V gene lookup returns CDR1 SGHRS and CDR2 YFSETQ. The CDR3 sequence: CASRLGRVQETQYF. Written as DNA, the CDR3 is TGCGCCAGCAGATTAGGGCGGGTTCAAGAGACCCAGTACTTC.

The V and J genes are TRBV6-5 and TRBJ2-2; 7 bases agree with TRBD2. The germline V gene encodes CDR1 MNHEY and CDR2 SVGAGI. The CDR3 runs 13 residues. Unmatched junction bases numbered 3, after V lost 6 bases and J lost 5 bases. As DNA, the CDR3 is TGTGCCAGCAGCCGGGGGGTAACCGGGGAGCTGTTTTTT. Protein sequence: CASSRGVTGELFF.

V and J are TRBV7-6 and TRBJ2-7; 8 nucleotides line up with TRBD2. V shed 1 base, J shed 0 bases, and the junction held 8 bases outside the gene matches. This CDR3 region has 17 residues. Germline V gene data show CDR1 as SGHVS and CDR2 as FNYEAQ. This chain's CDR3 is CASSLVTSGRFSYEQYF. The CDR3 coding sequence is TGTGCCAGCAGCTTAGTAACTAGCGGAAGGTTCTCCTACGAGCAGTACTTC.

This clone was seen once. The gene calls are TRBV30 and TRBJ2-7; 7 bases line up with TRBD1. Germline V gene data show CDR1 as GTSNPN and CDR2 as SVGIG (reference sequence). V was pared by 4 bases and J by 7 bases, with 13 bases of the junction left unmatched. The CDR3 covers 14 residues. The CDR3 region has the DNA TGTGCCTGGAATCATGGGGTCAGGGGGTCGGAGCAGTACTTC. Translation: CAWNHGVRGSEQYF.

This clone is a singleton in its sample. The chain uses TRBV5-5 and TRBJ2-3; no clear D. This CDR3 has 12 amino acids. Germline CDR1 SGHKS, CDR2 YYEKEE (reference sequence). Trimming removed 2 bases from V and 10 bases from J, with 11 bases in between. The CDR3 DNA is TGTGCCAGCAGCTTAAAAGGGCACTCGCAGTATTTT. This gives the protein CASSLKGHSQYF.

This chain joins TRBV5-1 and TRBJ2-5, with D perhaps being TRBD1 or TRBD2 (6 bases each). Trimming took off 3 bases at V and 2 bases at J, with 11 bases between the two ends. The CDR3 runs to 14 residues. Germline-derived CDR1 and CDR2 are SGHRS and YFSETQ. The DNA for the CDR3 is TGCGCCAGCAGCTCGGAGGGACAACAAGAGACCCAGTACTTC. Residues: CASSSEGQQETQYF.

The V and J genes are TRBV2 and TRBJ2-2; weak D call: TRBD1 (5 bases). This CDR3 is built from 13 residues. The germline gives CDR1 SNHLY, CDR2 FYNNEI. V lost 6 bases and J 5 bases, leaving 10 bases between the germline ends. The CDR3 DNA reads as TGTGCCAGCAGGAAGACAGAGACCGGGGAGCTGTTTTTT. Protein: CASRKTETGELFF.

To note about this clone: The sample carries other DNA sequences with the same CDR3. The rearrangement joins TRBV6-1 to TRBJ2-7; TRBD2 aligns across 7 bases. CDR1 MNHNS and CDR2 SASEGT come from the germline V gene. Trimming at V came to 5 bases and at J to 3 bases, leaving 1 base not matched to a gene. This CDR3 is 12 amino acids long. CDR3 sequence reads: CASSRTSYEQYF. The CDR3 DNA reads TGTGCCAGCAGTAGGACTAGCTACGAGCAGTACTTC.

In regard to this clone: The same CDR3 arises from other DNA sequences in this sample as well. The chain combines TRBV5-1 with TRBJ2-5, with unresolved D. This CDR3 contains 12 residues. CDR1 is SGHRS, CDR2 YFSETQ, per germline. V was trimmed by 3 bases and J by 5 bases, leaving 8 bases between them. In DNA, the CDR3 is TGCGCCAGCAGCTCGGAAGGGGAGACCCAGTACTTC. Residues: CASSSEGETQYF.

The chain combines TRBV28 with TRBJ1-5, with TRBD1 matching over 8 bases. Trimming at V came to 5 bases and at J to 4 bases, leaving 10 bases not matched to a gene. The CDR3 has 16 amino acids. The germline gives CDR1 MDHEN, CDR2 SYDVKM. CDR3 sequence reads: CASSPQGAGGNQPQHF. DNA of the CDR3: TGTGCCAGCAGTCCCCAGGGGGCCGGGGGGAATCAGCCCCAGCATTTT.

This chain joins TRBV10-3 and TRBJ1-1; a weak D match, TRBD1 (5 bases). CDR3 length: 12 amino acids. The germline V and J ends were trimmed by 6 bases and 3 bases, with 8 bases remaining between them. Germline V lookup: CDR1 ENHRY, CDR2 SYGVKD. The CDR3 loop reads CAIRGLDTEAFF. The CDR3 DNA reads TGTGCCATCAGGGGGCTAGACACTGAAGCTTTCTTT.